Included here is one T cell receptor (beta chain) sequence, with context. Its antigen remains undetermined. No base-level quality is on record; no much larger clone is a single base apart. Systemically healthy Caucasian individuals from Russia, 35 to 50 in total and aged about 6 to 100 years, were included as donors. Each donor gave 8 to 10 milliliters of peripheral blood, collected into EDTA-treated Vacutainer tubes. Ficoll-Paque density-gradient centrifugation was used to isolate PBMCs, with at least 6.5 million obtained per sample. Trizol reagent was used to extract total RNA from PBMCs, with at least 5 micrograms per sample. For every donor, flow cytometry on a PBMC aliquot measured the percentage of naive CD45RAhigh/CD27high T cells. The source of the sample is a study of blood T cells in healthy people across ages (dated by TCRdb to between 2014 and 2017). For the wider study: In model experiments, template switching captured about one uniquely barcoded TCR beta cDNA molecule for every two T cells. To track age-related changes in TCR beta repertoire diversity, the study relied on deep sequencing normalized with unique cDNA molecular identifiers. The donors were split into four age groups: young (average about 16 years), middle-aged (about 40), aged (more than 55) and long-lived (approximately 80). To avoid experimental bias, donors of different ages were randomly spread across the sequencing lanes. Two additional independent replicas of 1 million unique cDNA reads from the same blood draw were analyzed for two donors (one aged 18 to 30 and one aged 80 or older).

The CDR3 goes from the cysteine to the phenylalanine over 10 residues. Only the CDR3 portion is preserved as DNA: 30 bases, with reading frame beginning at the first base. V and J are truncated by 5 bases and 2 bases respectively, leaving an intervening sequence of 3 bases. CDR1 is given as DFQATT and CDR2 as SNEGSKA, both from the germline V gene (reference sequence). What the research found in general, with its limitations: Because donor CMV infection status was unknown, age-related changes in expanded clonotypes were potentially confounded. Bulk unsorted PBMC profiling prevented conclusive comparison of naive and antigen-experienced compartments. The long-lived group showed more naive CD4+ T cells, fewer expanded clones and increased TCR diversity than the aged group, suggesting age selection. Observed TCR beta diversity per million T cells fell roughly linearly with age, and a significant reduction was already apparent by age roughly 41. Estimates of total diversity from one million sequenced T cells were regarded as lower bounds and underestimates. Observed TCR beta diversity correlated strongly with the percentage of naive T cells measured by flow cytometry.

The method behind the library was 5' RACE. TCRdb shows the sequencer as Illumina HiSeq 2500. The second PCR ran for roughly 7 to 12 cycles and used a J-beta primer mix along with a sample-barcoded 5' primer. A unique molecular identifier was introduced onto each TCR beta cDNA molecule by a template-switch 5' adaptor carrying 12 random nucleotides. Each sample yielded at least 2.5 million CDR3-containing paired-end reads. First-strand cDNA was synthesized from all RNA with the Mint cDNA synthesis kit, primed by a TRBC-specific oligonucleotide. All cDNA was treated with uracil-DNA glycosylase and then went through a first 18-cycle PCR with the universal primers M1SS and BC2_uni_R. Per the original workflow: For normalization, 1 million high-quality reads, each with a distinct molecular identifier, were randomly selected from each sample. Reads sharing molecular identifiers were discarded rather than binned into consensus sequences. MiTCR, set to a Q25 quality threshold and the strictest error-elimination algorithm, was used for CDR3 identification, clonotype clustering and error correction. Lower-bound total TCR beta diversity was estimated with a nonparametric unseen species model using Euler transformation. TCRdb reprocessed the public reads (quality trimming at Q25 with fastp, clone calling with MiXCR) and kept in-frame beta chains. For every CDR3 protein sequence, its rows merge into one entry that carries the most common genes and DNA. TCRdb, not the authors, supplied the V and J calls. The sample includes around 1.5 million distinct CDR3 sequences, with around 39% observed a single time. Roughly 8.2% of the sample lies in the top ten.

The clonotype comes from a woman under 30 in good health. This receptor chain uses TRBV20-1 and TRBJ1-2, with the identity of the D gene unclear. Sequencing was performed on blood. This receptor carries the CDR3 CSAQNYGYTF. The sequence in DNA is TGCAGTGCTCAAAACTATGGCTACACCTTC.